This entry lists 17 T cell receptor beta chains sequenced from one sample in a study of monozygotic twins with inflammatory bowel disease. TCRdb re-analyzed the 5' RACE reads; it lists each CDR3 protein once, without DNA. Its listing shows about 130,000 distinct CDR3 sequences. Sample: blood. All receptors come from a human donor with ulcerative colitis or Crohn's disease, or a healthy co-twin of an affected twin (not recorded which).

V usage is TRBV5-1 and J usage is TRBJ2-4; the D call of TRBD1 rests on TCRdb alone, since no DNA is present to check it. This CDR3 contains 14 residues. Looked up from germline, CDR1 is SGHRS and CDR2 is YFSETQ. CDR3 sequence: CASSLTGSKNIQYF.

CDR3 in amino acids: CSARDPGQGTQGYTF. The V gene is TRBV20-1, the J gene TRBJ1-2; TCRdb gives TRBD1 as the D gene, but with no DNA this cannot be confirmed. The CDR3 totals 15 residues. The germline gives CDR1 DFQATT, CDR2 SNEGSKA (reference sequence).

The V gene is TRBV6-2 or TRBV6-3, the J gene TRBJ2-7; as DNA is missing, the TRBD2 call by TCRdb cannot be tested. This CDR3 has 14 residues. Germline CDR1 reads MNHEY; CDR2 reads SVGEGT. The CDR3 protein is CASSYAGLGYEQYF.

This chain joins TRBV11-2 and TRBJ2-2; TCRdb proposes TRBD2, but this gene call is untestable without DNA. The CDR3 spans 18 residues. Germline V gene data show CDR1 as SGHAT and CDR2 as FQNNGV. The CDR3 loop is CASSSDGLAAANTGELFF. Full variable domain (missing parts from reference TRBV11-2 and TRBJ2-2): EAGVAQSPRYKIIEKRQSVAFWCNPISGHATLYWYQQILGQGPKLLIQFQNNGVVDDSQLPKDRFSAERLKGVDSTLKIQPAKLEDSAVYLCASSSDGLAAANTGELFFGEGSRLTVL.

The rearrangement links TRBV20-1 to TRBJ2-7; lacking DNA, the TRBD2 call made by TCRdb goes unchecked. The CDR3 has 15 amino acids. Germline CDR1 DFQATT, CDR2 SNEGSKA (reference sequence). This CDR3 reads CSARPGLAGEAEQYF.

The chain employs TRBV6-5 and TRBJ1-3. The CDR3 runs to 16 residues. The germline V gene encodes CDR1 MNHEY and CDR2 SVGAGI. The CDR3 is CASSYSRASSGNTIYF.

CDR3 protein: CASSWGSPLRDEQFF. This rearrangement joins TRBV19 to TRBJ2-1; TCRdb calls TRBD1, which cannot be checked without DNA. Germline CDR1 and CDR2: LNHDA and SQIVND (reference sequence). The length of the CDR3 is 15 residues. Together with reference TRBV19 and TRBJ2-1, the CDR3 gives the full variable domain: DGGITQSPKYLFRKEGQNVTLSCEQNLNHDAMYWYRQDPGQGLRLIYYSQIVNDFQKGDIAEGYSVSREKKESFPLTVTSAQKNPTAFYLCASSWGSPLRDEQFFGPGTRLTVL.

The chain couples TRBV6-4 to TRBJ2-1; TCRdb designates TRBD2, a call that cannot be tested without DNA. The CDR3 is made up of 15 amino acids. From germline, CDR1 is MRHNA and CDR2 SNTAGT. CDR3 in amino acids: CASSAGSSGNNEQFF.

The rearrangement uses TRBV20-1 and TRBJ1-1. Germline values: CDR1 DFQATT, CDR2 SNEGSKA (reference sequence). This CDR3 has 13 amino acids. CDR3 loop: CSARKQLNTEAFF.

The chain links TRBV5-1 to TRBJ2-6. Germline V gives CDR1 SGHRS, CDR2 YFSETQ. The CDR3 spans 16 residues. Here the CDR3 reads CASSLVQSSGANVLTF.

The chain joins TRBV7-3 to TRBJ2-3. The CDR3 is 12 amino acids. In germline, CDR1 is SGHTA, CDR2 FQGTGA. The CDR3 loop reads CANSLTDDTQYF.

V gene TRBV5-4 combines with J gene TRBJ2-1; with no DNA, the TCRdb D assignment of TRBD2 cannot be verified. This CDR3 contains 14 residues. CDR1 and CDR2 from the germline V gene are SGHNT and YYREEE (reference sequence). CDR3 amino acids: CASRLSAGVNEQFF.

The genes are TRBV14 and TRBJ2-7; the TCRdb call, TRBD2, lacks DNA for checking. The germline CDR1 and CDR2 sequences are SGHDN and FVKESK. The CDR3 loop spans 18 amino acids. The CDR3 loop is CASSQGGLAGRPGYEQYF.

The CDR3 here is CSAIVREKNEQFF. The V call is TRBV20-1, the J call TRBJ2-1; absent DNA, TCRdb's TRBD2 call cannot be checked. This CDR3 region has 13 residues. Per the germline V gene, CDR1 is DFQATT and CDR2 is SNEGSKA (reference sequence).

The chain couples TRBV30 to TRBJ1-1. This CDR3 has 11 residues. Germline V gene sequence: CDR1 GTSNPN, CDR2 SVGIG (reference sequence). The CDR3 spells CSASGAVEAFF.

V and J are TRBV4-1 and TRBJ2-3; TCRdb proposes TRBD1, but this gene call is untestable without DNA. Germline CDR1 reads MGHRA; CDR2 reads YSYEKL. This CDR3 is 14 amino acids long. CDR3 region: CASSRTGGTDTQYF.

V and J are TRBV5-1 and TRBJ2-3; TCRdb reports TRBD1, a call that lacks DNA to check it against. The V gene's germline CDR1 is SGHRS and CDR2 YFSETQ. This CDR3 comprises 16 residues. CDR3 loop: CASSPYLRGGGDTQYF.